This T cell receptor beta chain was sequenced during a study of T-cell reconstitution after alpha-beta-depleted transplantation in children (TCRdb year 2016). About the full investigation: Using TCR repertoire profiling, the study followed T-cell immune reconstitution in a quantitative way in children after TCRalphabeta/CD19-depleted allogeneic hematopoietic cell transplantation. Results and caveats for the whole study, not just this receptor: Over subsequent months, a decline in hyperexpanded clone frequencies was noted, and after one year, T-cell counts and TCRbeta diversity were mostly ascribed to newly produced T cells. Apparently early alphabetaT-cell count recovery about two months after transplant reportedly relied on only several hundred rapidly expanded clones derived from non-depleted graft cells. In some patients, the high TCRbeta diversity seen at day 60 was put down to recipient T cells and intrathymic progenitors that had survived conditioning.

The germline V gene (reference sequence) specifies LGHDT as CDR1 and YNNKEL as CDR2. V is cut back by 2 bases and J by 7 bases, with 10 bases in the junction unmatched. The CDR3 numbers 15 residues from cysteine through phenylalanine. Only the CDR3 part of the read is kept: 45 bases, read in frame from the first base. The library was produced with PCR. These reads were obtained on an Illumina HiSeq 2500. Molecular barcoding was employed in the preparation of TCR libraries, with unique molecular identifiers being used to normalize TCRbeta repertoire quantification. Using fastp at Q25 and MiXCR, TCRdb reprocessed the public reads and kept productive beta chains. CDR3 protein duplicates are merged, each entry listing the most common genes and DNA. The sample records about 980,000 distinct CDR3 sequences, roughly 29% of which are singletons. The ten biggest clones cover 28% of the sample. The treatment or condition label for this specimen denotes: allogeneic hematopoietic cell transplantation with graft depleted of TCRalphabeta T cells and CD19 B cells. The transplant recipients were children given TCRalphabeta/CD19-depleted allogeneic hematopoietic cell grafts.

This clonotype occurred a few times. Its antigen is unknown. The input lacks base qualities; no much larger clone sits a single base away. This sequence was found in a boy in the first two years of life who had a stem cell transplant for SCID, so the T cells may come from the graft donor. The rearrangement combines TRBV3-1 with TRBJ2-7, and 8 junctional nucleotides match TRBD2. The sample was PBMCs, mostly from graft donor cells, taken 360 days after TCRalphabeta/CD19-depleted stem cell transplant. CDR3 sequence: CASSQRGGGFGEQYF. DNA sequence: TGTGCCAGCAGCCAACGGGGGGGCGGTTTTGGGGAGCAGTACTTC.